Each of the 30 T cell receptor beta chains below was sequenced from the same sample in a study of identical twins. TCRdb independently ran MiXCR on the 5' RACE reads; one entry per CDR3 protein. Counted here are roughly 690,000 distinct CDR3 sequences, roughly 6% occurring once; the ten biggest clones make up around 2%. The sequencing input was naive T cells sorted from blood. The source of these receptors is a man aged 18 to 29 in good health.

This clonotype was detected only a few times. For the CDR3, the DNA is TGTGCCAGCAGCCCGAGCAGGGCTCTCCAAGAGACCCAGTACTTC. It specifies CASSPSRALQETQYF. This chain connects TRBV7-9 to TRBJ2-5; a possible D gene is TRBD1 (5 bases). CDR1 and CDR2 from the germline V gene are SEHNR and FQNEAQ (reference sequence). Deletions cut 5 bases from V and 1 base from J, with 14 bases between. This CDR3 has 15 residues.

This clonotype was observed a few times. The chain couples TRBV2 to TRBJ1-1, with 8 bases matching TRBD1. V gave up 2 bases and J gave up 2 bases; unmatched junction bases: 10. CDR3 size: 17 residues. The germline gives CDR1 SNHLY, CDR2 FYNNEI. DNA of the CDR3: TGTGCCAGCAGTGAATTTAGGGTCCAGGGGGCTAACACTGAAGCTTTCTTT. Translation: CASSEFRVQGANTEAFF.

This clonotype was found many times. This sequence joins TRBV14 and TRBJ2-1, with D hard to call. Trimming stripped 4 bases from V and 1 base from J, with 14 bases between. The germline gives CDR1 SGHDN, CDR2 FVKESK. The CDR3 is made up of 16 amino acids. Here the CDR3 DNA reads TGTGCCAGCAGCCCCTCACTGGTAACGTCCTACAATGAGCAGTTCTTC. Translation gives CASSPSLVTSYNEQFF. Full variable domain (outside the CDR3, taken from reference TRBV14 and TRBJ2-1): EAGVTQFPSHSVIEKGQTVTLRCDPISGHDNLYWYRRVMGKEIKFLLHFVKESKQDESGMPNNRFLAERTGGTYSTLKVQPAELEDSGVYFCASSPSLVTSYNEQFFGPGTRLTVL.

V usage is TRBV7-8 and J usage is TRBJ2-1, with D unresolved. Germline loops: CDR1 SGHVS, CDR2 FQNEAQ. Trimming removed 1 base at V and 9 bases at J, with 16 bases between. This CDR3 region has 15 residues. CDR3 loop: CASSLEGPSTIEQFF. CDR3 nucleotide sequence: TGTGCCAGCAGCTTAGAAGGACCTTCTACAATTGAGCAGTTCTTC.

This clonotype occurred many times. V and J are TRBV21-1 and TRBJ2-1; TRBD2, the table's D call, was not compared with the DNA. TRBV21-1 is a pseudogene locus. CDR3 length: 9 residues. DNA of the CDR3: TGTGCCAGCAGGGGCCGACGGTTCTTC. Translated: CASRGRRFF.

The sample holds many counts of this clonotype. J is TRBJ2-1 and V is TRBV20-1; D unclear. This CDR3 region has 12 residues. Trimming stripped 6 bases from V and 5 bases from J, with 11 bases between. Germline values: CDR1 DFQATT, CDR2 SNEGSKA (reference sequence). For the CDR3, the DNA is TGCAGTGCCACATCCCAGCACAATGAGCAGTTCTTC. Amino acids: CSATSQHNEQFF.

This clonotype was seen only a few times. The chain has TRBV7-9 and TRBJ2-1, with 7 nucleotides matching TRBD2. This CDR3 is 17 amino acids long. Germline CDR1 and CDR2: SEHNR and FQNEAQ (reference sequence). Unmatched junction bases numbered 20, after V lost 3 bases and J lost 12 bases. CDR3 in amino acids: CASSFRRGSGIHVRQFF. CDR3 DNA sequence: TGTGCCAGCAGCTTCCGACGGGGGAGCGGGATTCACGTAAGGCAGTTCTTC.

The V and J genes are TRBV14 and TRBJ2-7; a weak D match, TRBD1 (6 bases). The CDR3 runs to 15 residues. Trimming pared 0 bases from V and 3 bases from J, leaving 12 bases between. Germline CDR1 and CDR2: SGHDN and FVKESK. CDR3 nucleotide sequence: TGTGCCAGCAGCCAAGACCCCGTCAGGGGCTACGAGCAGTACTTC. It specifies CASSQDPVRGYEQYF.

This clonotype was counted at least ten times. The V and J genes are TRBV11-2 and TRBJ2-1; D gene uncertain. The germline gives CDR1 SGHAT, CDR2 FQNNGV. The CDR3 totals 16 residues. V was clipped by 1 base and J by 1 base, with 11 bases between them. CDR3 loop: CASSLVGSLSYNEQFF. The CDR3, as DNA: TGTGCCAGCAGCTTAGTCGGGTCGCTTTCCTACAATGAGCAGTTCTTC.

This clonotype was counted many times. The J gene is TRBJ2-3, the V gene TRBV20-1; 15 bases fit TRBD2. V was clipped by 6 bases and J by 2 bases; unmatched bases: 12. CDR1 is DFQATT and CDR2 is SNEGSKA in the germline V gene (reference sequence). The CDR3 has 18 residues. The CDR3 DNA is TGCAGTGCGAAAGGACTAGCGGGAGGGTCCTACATCACAGATACGCAGTATTTT. Translation gives CSAKGLAGGSYITDTQYF.

This clonotype has ten or more counts. The gene calls are TRBV20-1 and TRBJ2-5; D is unclear. V shed 0 bases and J shed 4 bases, with 9 bases lying between them. The germline V gene encodes CDR1 DFQATT and CDR2 SNEGSKA (reference sequence). There are 13 residues in the CDR3. CDR3 DNA: TGCAGTGCTAGAGATCCCCTGGGAGAGACCCAGTACTTC. Amino acids: CSARDPLGETQYF.

This clonotype was recorded at least ten times. The chain recombines TRBV7-9 with TRBJ2-5; D not certain. Trimming shortened V by 2 bases and J by 5 bases, and 6 bases separated the two germline ends. The germline gives CDR1 SEHNR, CDR2 FQNEAQ (reference sequence). This CDR3 has 12 residues. The CDR3, as DNA: TGTGCCAGCAGCTTATACGGGGAGACCCAGTACTTC. It codes for CASSLYGETQYF.

This clonotype was seen at least ten times. This chain joins TRBV27 and TRBJ2-7, with D unresolved. V gave up 3 bases and J gave up 2 bases, with 11 bases separating them. CDR1 MNHEY and CDR2 SMNVEV come from the germline V gene (reference sequence). This CDR3 contains 14 residues. The CDR3 region has the DNA TGTGCCAGCAGTTTTACCCGATCAGCCTACGAGCAGTACTTC. Protein sequence: CASSFTRSAYEQYF.

This clonotype has ten or more counts. The rearrangement joins TRBV6-4 to TRBJ2-4; D unresolved. Germline assignment: CDR1 MRHNA and CDR2 SNTAGT. The CDR3 runs 12 residues. Between the trimmed V and J ends, which lost 4 bases and 3 bases, there was a span of 4 bases. The DNA for the CDR3 is TGTGCCAGCAGTGTAGGCAAAAACATTCAGTACTTC. Translated, it gives CASSVGKNIQYF.

The chain couples TRBV7-2 to TRBJ2-1; 11 nucleotides agree with TRBD1. CDR1 SGHTA and CDR2 FQGNSA come from the germline V gene. Trimming cost V 4 bases and J 4 bases; bases outside gene matches: 3. The CDR3 totals 15 residues. The CDR3 nucleotides are TGTGCCAGCAGCTGGGACAGGGGGGAATACAATGAGCAGTTCTTC. This codes for CASSWDRGEYNEQFF.

This chain links TRBV12-3 or TRBV12-4 with TRBJ2-7; D assignment may be TRBD1 or TRBD2 (7 bases each). CDR3 size: 18 residues. Trimming removed 1 base at V and 3 bases at J, with 22 bases between. This CDR3 is CASSLDLGGDSFFYEQYF. The CDR3 bases are TGTGCCAGCAGTTTAGATTTGGGAGGGGACAGCTTCTTCTACGAGCAGTACTTC.

This clonotype was counted a few times. This chain uses TRBV7-9 with TRBJ2-3; 9 nucleotides match TRBD2. The V and J ends lost 5 bases and 2 bases, in that order; junction bases with no gene match: 11. The CDR3 is 17 residues long. Germline V gene data show CDR1 as SEHNR and CDR2 as FQNEAQ (reference sequence). The CDR3 DNA follows: TGTGCCAGCAGCCCAGCAGATGGGACTAGCCTCACAGATACGCAGTATTTT. Translation: CASSPADGTSLTDTQYF.

This clonotype was seen ten or more times. The chain uses TRBV12-3 or TRBV12-4 and TRBJ1-1, with 7 bases identical to TRBD1. Trimming took 10 bases from V and 2 from J; bases not matched to a gene: 13. This CDR3 has 15 residues. The CDR3 sequence is CAIGGRGSGNTEAFF. The CDR3 DNA follows: TGTGCCATAGGGGGCAGGGGGTCCGGAAACACTGAAGCTTTCTTT.

The rearrangement joins TRBV5-4 to TRBJ2-1, with no clear D. The CDR3 extends over 12 amino acids. V was shortened by 0 bases and J by 9 bases, with 7 bases between the two germline ends. Germline V CDR1 and CDR2: SGHNT, YYREEE (reference sequence). CDR3 nucleotides: TGTGCCAGCAGCTTGGTTCCGGGTGAGCAGTTCTTC. Translation: CASSLVPGEQFF.

This clonotype was seen repeatedly, ten times or more. V usage is TRBV20-1 and J usage is TRBJ2-1, with no clear D. Looked up from germline, CDR1 is DFQATT and CDR2 is SNEGSKA (reference sequence). The CDR3 length is 16 residues. Trimming stripped 6 bases from V and 4 bases from J, with 22 bases between. The CDR3 sequence: CSANDLGWADYNEQFF. DNA of the CDR3: TGCAGTGCCAATGACCTCGGGTGGGCGGATTACAATGAGCAGTTCTTC.

The chain is built from TRBV4-2 and TRBJ2-7; 7 bases are a match to TRBD2. The CDR3 is 17 residues long. The V and J ends lost 0 bases and 2 bases, in that order; junction bases with no gene match: 10. CDR1 LGHNA and CDR2 YNFKEQ come from the germline V gene. CDR3 loop: CASSQDITVAGAYEQYF. In DNA form, the CDR3 reads TGTGCCAGCAGCCAAGATATCACGGTAGCGGGCGCCTACGAGCAGTACTTC.

This clonotype has ten or more counts. The gene calls are TRBV27 and TRBJ1-4; no clear D. The germline V gene encodes CDR1 MNHEY and CDR2 SMNVEV (reference sequence). V was pared by 4 bases and J by 5 bases, with 14 bases between. There are 15 residues in the CDR3. The CDR3 bases are TGTGCCAGCAGTTCCCTGACGTTCAAAAATGAAAAACTGTTTTTT. Translation: CASSSLTFKNEKLFF.

This clonotype was seen at least ten times. The chain uses TRBV24-1 and TRBJ1-5; the match to TRBD1 covers 7 bases. Germline CDR1 is KGHDR and CDR2 is SFDVKD. The trim removed 7 bases at V and 3 bases at J, leaving 8 bases unmatched. The CDR3 totals 15 residues. For the CDR3, the DNA is TGTGCCACCAGCGGCCGGACAGGCGACAATCAGCCCCAGCATTTT. It is translated as CATSGRTGDNQPQHF.

This clonotype came up many times. The chain carries TRBV10-3 and TRBJ1-5; the match to TRBD1 covers 8 bases. There are 16 residues in the CDR3. V gave up 3 bases and J gave up 6 bases; unmatched junction bases: 10. Looked up from germline, CDR1 is ENHRY and CDR2 is SYGVKD. The CDR3 is CAISDSQGAVAQPQHF. CDR3 coding DNA: TGTGCCATCAGTGACTCCCAGGGGGCGGTTGCTCAGCCCCAGCATTTT.

This clonotype was counted a few times. J is TRBJ2-3 and V is TRBV18; the match to TRBD2 covers 8 bases. J was trimmed by 6 bases and V by 0 bases; bases with no gene match: 8. The length of the CDR3 is 16 residues. Germline loops: CDR1 KGHSH, CDR2 LQKENI. CDR3 sequence reads: CASSPPSGREVDTQYF. The DNA for the CDR3 is TGTGCCAGCTCACCACCTTCGGGGCGGGAGGTCGATACGCAGTATTTT. Full variable domain (remainder filled in from reference TRBV18 and TRBJ2-3): NAGVMQNPRHLVRRRGQEARLRCSPMKGHSHVYWYRQLPEEGLKFMVYLQKENIIDESGMPKERFSAEFPKEGPSILRIQQVVRGDSAAYFCASSPPSGREVDTQYFGPGTRLTVL.

There are a few counts of this clonotype. This chain links TRBV6-1 with TRBJ2-1, with 12 nucleotides matching TRBD2. Germline V gene lookup returns CDR1 MNHNS and CDR2 SASEGT. The CDR3 spans 15 residues. The V gene end was trimmed by 6 bases and the J gene end by 7 bases; junction bases not matched to a gene: 7. CDR3 residues: CASRLAGGPMNEQFF. DNA for the CDR3: TGTGCCAGCAGGCTAGCGGGAGGGCCTATGAATGAGCAGTTCTTC.

This clonotype has at least ten counts. CDR3: CASSSGTGDYGYTF. CDR3 DNA: TGCGCCAGCAGCTCTGGGACAGGGGACTATGGCTACACCTTC. The rearrangement joins TRBV5-1 to TRBJ1-2; 10 bases are shared with TRBD1. In germline, CDR1 is SGHRS, CDR2 YFSETQ. This CDR3 has 14 amino acids. J was trimmed by 3 bases and V by 3 bases; bases with no gene match: 2.

In this sample, this clonotype turned up many times. CDR3 coding DNA: TGCGCCAGCAGCCAAGTGGTCCAGGGGCCCGCTGAAGCTTTCTTT. This translates into CASSQVVQGPAEAFF. The chain couples TRBV4-1 to TRBJ1-1, with a weak D call TRBD1 (6 bases). The germline V gene has CDR1 MGHRA and CDR2 YSYEKL. The CDR3 has 15 amino acids. Trimming removed 1 base at V and 6 bases at J, with 15 bases between.

This clonotype was detected ten times or more. This chain connects TRBV5-1 to TRBJ2-1; TRBD1 might be the D (5 bases). The V end lost 5 bases, the J end lost 5 bases, and 14 bases lay between the germline ends. CDR1 and CDR2 from the germline V gene are SGHRS and YFSETQ. The CDR3 is 14 residues long. CDR3 nucleotides: TGCGCCAGCAGTTTAGGGGTGACGGACAATGAGCAGTTCTTC. As protein: CASSLGVTDNEQFF.

The sample holds a few counts of this clonotype. The rearrangement links TRBV7-3 to TRBJ2-1, with TRBD2 matching over 9 bases. The length of the CDR3 is 14 residues. Germline V gene sequence: CDR1 SGHTA, CDR2 FQGTGA. V trimming: 0 bases; J trimming: 10 bases; junction bases outside the gene matches: 4. The CDR3 DNA is TGTGCCAGCAGCTTAACTCACGGACTAGCGGAGCAGTTCTTC. Residues: CASSLTHGLAEQFF.